This TCR beta chain comes out of a study of blood T cell repertoires in COVID-19 (dated by TCRdb to about 2020). Background for the entire study: Samples from collaborators originated in the United States, Italy and Spain and spanned both the acute and convalescent phases of COVID-19. The material from the prospective study consisted of cDNA or gDNA derived from T cells, B-cell-depleted T cells, or PBMCs. The samples were drawn from the first 160 participants of the ongoing ImmuneRACE study and from over 950 subjects provided by 6 global collaborators. The repertoires were made available in a free public database intended to serve as a resource for research on the immune response to SARS-CoV-2. A de-identified subject ID, COVID-19 status, age in years and sex were almost always included in the sample metadata. Where available, HLA class I and class II types were obtained from metadata supplied by the sample provider rather than from assay-based typing. Deeply sampled blood TCRbeta repertoires from subjects exposed to, actively infected with, or recovered from COVID-19 were included in the dataset. The study at large found these results: The amount of clinical and demographic metadata varied by source and participant and was provided uncurated.

With respect to this clone: No cognate antigen has been identified for it. Base qualities are missing; no much larger clone stands one base away.

Enrolling through a virtual design, the prospective study's participants ranged in age from roughly 18 to 89 years and lived across some 23 United States geographic areas. Cohort assignment in the prospective study relied on participant-reported clinical history from a screening survey and a study questionnaire. Exposed participants had been in contact with someone with a PCR-confirmed or clinician-diagnosed COVID-19 case within 2 weeks of study entry. In the prospective study, mobile phlebotomists collected whole blood, serum and a nasopharyngeal or oropharyngeal swab from each participant. Over a roughly 2-month period, participants in the prospective study had the option of providing additional blood draws and questionnaires. Before DNA extraction, prospective study blood samples were shipped either frozen or at room temperature. The CDR3 starts with the cysteine, ends with the phenylalanine, and has 15 residues. The entry retains the CDR3 DNA only, 45 bases that are in frame from base 1. V is clipped by 2 bases and J by 6 bases, and the sequence between their germline boundaries is 13 bases long. CDR1 and CDR2, per the germline V gene, are MNHEY and SVGEGT.

TCRbeta CDR3 regions were amplified from genomic DNA by means of the immunoSEQ Assay, a bias-controlled multiplex PCR. The authors' analysis ran thus. Within the assay, amplification of reference gene primers was used to estimate how many nucleated cells each sample contained. To quantify the absolute abundance of each unique TCRbeta CDR3 rearrangement, sequence reads were collapsed and filtered. For each sample, productive Simpson clonality was calculated as the square root of Simpson's diversity index across productive rearrangements. Sourced from immuneACCESS, this table was stored by TCRdb with only in-frame sequences that have V and J called. A share of the clones is absent; for the studies checked, an unresolved V gene accounts for under half, and the remainder has no known explanation. The V and J calls and clone size were taken over from that table, and D and trimming were inferred from the DNA. The table for this sample lists around 150,000 clones; over 80% of them were counted only once. The ten largest clones take up roughly 4.9% of the sample.

Sequencing was carried out using PBMCs or T cells enriched from blood (not recorded which). The receptor comes from a man between 65 and 85 years old who had been exposed to COVID-19. The chain couples TRBV6-2 or TRBV6-3 to TRBJ2-2; a tentative D match to TRBD2 spans 5 bases. DNA sequence: TGTGCCAGCAGTTACCTTCGGACTGCCCCCGGGGAGCTGTTTTTT. Its protein reads: CASSYLRTAPGELFF.